The clone carrying this T cell receptor beta chain was recorded many times. This entry comes from a study of T cells in Graves' hyperthyroidism and ophthalmopathy. The CDR3 is 11 residues long. Germline V gene sequence: CDR1 DFQATT, CDR2 SNEGSKA (reference sequence). With 3 bases removed from V and 1 base from J, the gap between germline ends came to 4 bases. Authors of the study amplified TCR beta CDR3 regions from RNA transcripts. In the first-round RT-PCR of the TCR CDR3, the HTBI primer set was used. Each CDR3 protein gets one entry after TCRdb re-called the multiplex PCR reads with MiXCR. Among some 380,000 distinct CDR3 sequences listed, roughly 13% were seen once.

This rearrangement joins TRBV20-1 to TRBJ2-7, with D uncertain. This sequence was found in a man in his thirties or forties with Graves' hyperthyroidism that later progressed to Graves' ophthalmopathy. The sample taken for sequencing was blood. The CDR3: CSARGSYEQYF. CDR3 nucleotide sequence: TGCAGTGCTAGGGGATCCTACGAGCAGTACTTC.